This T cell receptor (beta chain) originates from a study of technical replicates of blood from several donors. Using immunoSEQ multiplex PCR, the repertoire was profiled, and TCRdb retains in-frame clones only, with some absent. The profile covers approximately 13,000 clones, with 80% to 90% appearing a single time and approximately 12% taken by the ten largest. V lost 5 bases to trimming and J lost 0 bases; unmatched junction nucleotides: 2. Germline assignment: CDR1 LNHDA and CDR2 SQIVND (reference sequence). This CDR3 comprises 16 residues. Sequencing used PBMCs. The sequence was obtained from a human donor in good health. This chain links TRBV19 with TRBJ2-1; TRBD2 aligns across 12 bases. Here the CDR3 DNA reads TGTGCCAGTAGTTCGACTAGCGGGAGCTCCTACAATGAGCAGTTCTTC. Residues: CASSSTSGSSYNEQFF.